This entry describes one TCR beta chain. In this sample, this clonotype turned up a few times. The antigen it recognizes is unknown. The record has no base qualities; no much larger clone is one base away. Moderately to severely active disease, a Clinical Activity Score of at least 3, a NOSPECS grade of at least 4, and a duration under 3 months were present in ophthalmopathy patients. Any patient with an uncontrolled infection, another autoimmune disease, pregnancy or lactation was excluded. Diagnoses were based on clinical symptoms, serum thyroxine and TRAb, thyroid ultrasound and orbital computed tomography. Ficoll-Paque density gradient centrifugation was used to isolate PBMCs from around 10 ml of fresh peripheral blood. Total RNA was extracted with Trizol reagent, and quality was checked on an Agilent 2100 Bioanalyzer. The TCR beta CDR3 regions were amplified from the RNA transcripts. A first-round RT-PCR of the TCR CDR3 used the HTBI primer set with the Qiagen OneStep RT-PCR kit. Libraries were constructed in a second round of multiplex PCR, after which size selection and purification were carried out. Sequencing of the libraries was done on an Illumina HiSeq2000 using paired-end 100 bp reads. As for the authors' bioinformatics: Raw data were processed with SOAPnuke, discarding reads with adapters, uncalled bases, mean Phred below 15, or no exact constant-primer or identifier match. High-quality paired reads were merged using COPE v1.2.5, and each unique nucleotide sequence was defined as a clonotype. MiTCR v1.1 was used to align the clonotypes against IMGT TRBV, TRBD and TRBJ reference segments. The analysis included only V-J combinations with a frequency above 0.0001, which together covered 99% to 99.2% of the repertoires. The TCS score was defined as the ratio of F50 (clonal expansion) to E x V (chaos), calculated using BLOSUM62-based TCRdist between CDR3 peptides within each V-J. Welch's t-statistics and random forest reduced fewer than 550 V-J features to 13, which were used in a naive Bayes classifier (R e1071). TCRdb redid the processing of the public reads, applying fastp at Q25 and MiXCR, and retained in-frame beta chains. Entries that share a CDR3 protein sequence are merged under the most common genes and DNA. TCRdb's processing, not the authors' own work, is the source of the V and J calls. The table for this sample lists about 370,000 distinct CDR3 sequences; roughly 15% of them were counted only once. The top ten constitute roughly a fifth of the sample.

This sample was taken from a study of T cells in Graves' hyperthyroidism and ophthalmopathy (dated by TCRdb to between 2018 and 2021). Looking at the study overall: Peripheral blood was sampled at the time of initial diagnosis, prior to any treatment. Following sampling, methimazole starting at 30 mg daily was given to hyperthyroidism patients, and high-dose intravenous methylprednisolone was given to ophthalmopathy patients. The 85 to 100 discovery patients were randomly split 7:3 into training and test sets. Prospective prediction of ophthalmopathy was tested in an independent validation cohort of approximately 19 hyperthyroidism patients and 15 to 17 patients who later progressed to ophthalmopathy. To identify distinguishing TCR V-J signatures, a discovery cohort of about 95 patients was used, comprising 43 with Graves' ophthalmopathy and some 57 with stable Graves' hyperthyroidism. According to the paper, TCR Vbeta CDR3 sequencing was carried out on more than 120 peripheral blood samples, which came from fewer than 50 ophthalmopathy, 75 or so hyperthyroidism and roughly 17 progressor patients. The study also compared thyroid tissue and blood T-cell repertoires from a handful of Graves' hyperthyroidism patients. The research as a whole found: In validation, the model predicted progression to ophthalmopathy a median of about 6.5 months before onset, with roughly 70% sensitivity and roughly 79% specificity. Blood samples also contained most of the expanded thyroid clonotypes (frequency above 0.001), which suggests that blood repertoires may reflect thyroid immune responses. No statistical method was used to fix the sample size in advance, and group allocation was not hidden from the investigators. A model built on a 13 V-J signature distinguished ophthalmopathy from stable hyperthyroidism, reaching about 88% sensitivity and around 81% specificity in cross-validation and 80%/75% in testing.

From the germline V gene, CDR1 is MDHEN and CDR2 is SYDVKM. V and J are truncated by 5 bases and 5 bases respectively, leaving an intervening sequence of 12 bases. From the cysteine through the phenylalanine, the CDR3 covers 13 amino acids. The CDR3 DNA has 39 bases and is translated from base 1. The TCR originated in a woman in her sixties with Graves' ophthalmopathy. The sample consisted of blood. The V and J genes are TRBV28 and TRBJ1-2, with no reliable assignment of the D segment. The CDR3 sequence is CASSPYSAYGYTF. The bases are TGTGCCAGCAGTCCATACTCGGCTTATGGCTACACCTTC.